This T cell receptor (beta chain) was captured in a study of immune heterogeneity within non-small cell lung tumors. Study context: With respect to histology, the tumors encompassed a few squamous cell carcinomas, around 9 non-squamous carcinomas and 1 not otherwise specified.

Multiplex PCR amplified TCR beta CDR3 with 32 V and 13 J primers. TCRdb analysed the multiplex PCR reads with MiXCR anew, one entry per CDR3 protein. The sample records around 7,200 distinct CDR3 sequences, more than 20% being singletons. Study-wide results and limits: Dominant CDR3 beta clonotypes repeated across a patient's tumor loci, while different loci held unique high-frequency clones.

The starting template was genomic DNA from bulk tumor, approximately 630 ng per sample. Spaced far apart, several biopsies were taken from each primary tumor during surgery. Patients underwent curative surgery for non-small cell lung cancer (untreated and newly diagnosed). Donors comprised newly diagnosed non-small cell lung cancer patients undergoing surgery with curative intent. By its share, this clonotype is medium-sized. The antigen is undetermined. The receptor's source is a man aged 55 to 70 with non-small cell lung cancer. The source material was lung tumor tissue.

The CDR3 sequence is CASGGWGSANYGYTF. DNA for the CDR3: TGTGCCAGCGGGGGTTGGGGCAGCGCTAACTATGGCTACACCTTC. The chain couples TRBV28 to TRBJ1-2, with D maybe TRBD1 (5 bases). CDR3 length equals 15 residues. CDR1 and CDR2 from the germline V gene are MDHEN and SYDVKM. V was clipped by 8 bases and J by 0 bases, with 16 bases between them.